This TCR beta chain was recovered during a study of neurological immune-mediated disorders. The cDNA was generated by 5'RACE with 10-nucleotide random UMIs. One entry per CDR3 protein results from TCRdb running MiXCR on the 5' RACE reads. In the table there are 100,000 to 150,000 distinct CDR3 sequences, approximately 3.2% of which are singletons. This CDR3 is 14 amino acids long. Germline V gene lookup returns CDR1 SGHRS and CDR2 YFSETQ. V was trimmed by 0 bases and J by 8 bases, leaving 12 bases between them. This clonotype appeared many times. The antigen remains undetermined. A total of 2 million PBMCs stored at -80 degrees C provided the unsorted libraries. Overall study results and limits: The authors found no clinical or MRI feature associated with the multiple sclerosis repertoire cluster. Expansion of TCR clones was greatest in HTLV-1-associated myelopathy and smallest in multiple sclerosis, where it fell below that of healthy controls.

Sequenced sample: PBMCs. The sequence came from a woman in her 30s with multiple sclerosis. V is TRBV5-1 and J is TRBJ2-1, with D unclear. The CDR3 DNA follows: TGCGCCAGCAGCTTGGTAGGTCAGATGGATGAGCAGTTCTTC. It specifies CASSLVGQMDEQFF.